The 17 T cell receptor beta chains below were found in one sample sequenced in a study of PD-1 blockade in classical Hodgkin lymphoma (dated by TCRdb to 2019 to 2021). The sample's time point label is to be understood as: cycle 2 day 1 (C2D1) of nivolumab. Relapse after autologous stem cell transplantation had occurred in all trial patients, and cohorts A, B and C were distinguished by prior brentuximab vedotin exposure. The protocol used for the library was the immunoSEQ multiplex PCR assay. Imported from immuneACCESS, the table was reduced by TCRdb to in-frame sequences with V and J called. These copies leave out some clones; in studies compared against another copy, an unresolved V gene accounts for under half, and the cause of the remainder is not known. The sample profile shows 21,000 or so clones; 77% of them were found once. Approximately 44% of the sample lies in the top ten. The material was peripheral blood mononuclear cells (PBMCs), obtained before the second cycle of nivolumab. All receptors derive from a human donor with classical Hodgkin lymphoma.

The chain joins TRBV6-1 to TRBJ2-3, with 8 bases aligning to TRBD1. The V gene end was trimmed by 6 bases and the J gene end by 7 bases; junction bases not matched to a gene: 9. This CDR3 is 14 amino acids long. Per germline, CDR1 MNHNS and CDR2 SASEGT. The CDR3 DNA is TGTGCCAGCAGGTCTATTGACAGGGGTAATACGCAGTATTTT. It codes for CASRSIDRGNTQYF.

This clone was observed a few times. This chain's CDR3 is CASSLRQGIHIYF. For the CDR3, the DNA is TGTGCCAGCAGCTTACGACAGGGCATTCACATATATTTT. The genes are TRBV7-2 and TRBJ1-3, with TRBD1 matching 7 bases. V lost 2 bases, J lost 12 bases, and 7 bases stayed unmatched. The CDR3 has 13 residues. The germline gives CDR1 SGHTA, CDR2 FQGNSA.

The chain has TRBV6-6 and TRBJ1-1, with D uncertain. The CDR3 is 13 residues long. CDR1 is MNHNY, CDR2 SVGAGI, per germline (reference sequence). The V gene lost 0 bases and the J gene lost 2 bases, with 4 bases spanning the gap. CDR3 region: CASSYSQNTEAFF. CDR3 in DNA: TGTGCCAGCAGTTACTCCCAAAACACTGAAGCTTTCTTT.

CDR3 residues: CAIQGAAETQYF. The CDR3 bases are TGTGCCATTCAGGGGGCTGCGGAGACCCAGTACTTC. This chain joins TRBV6-5 and TRBJ2-5; TRBD1 matches 8 bases. Per the germline V gene, CDR1 is MNHEY and CDR2 is SVGAGI. The trim removed 10 bases at V and 5 bases at J, leaving 6 bases unmatched. This CDR3 region has 12 residues.

The gene calls are TRBV5-1 and TRBJ2-5; 10 bases line up with TRBD1. V lost 3 bases and J lost 3; bases outside the gene matches: 5. This CDR3 comprises 15 residues. CDR1 is SGHRS, CDR2 YFSETQ, per germline. CDR3 bases: TGCGCCAGCAGCTCCTCCGGGACAGGGGAAGAGACCCAGTACTTC. Its protein is CASSSSGTGEETQYF.

The chain has TRBV11-2 and TRBJ2-2; D remains ambiguous. V lost 3 bases, J lost 5 bases, and 7 bases lay in between. Germline V lookup: CDR1 SGHAT, CDR2 FQNNGV. The CDR3 consists of 13 residues. The CDR3 loop reads CASSFGFTGELFF. CDR3 sequence (DNA): TGTGCCAGCAGCTTCGGCTTTACCGGGGAGCTGTTTTTT.

The rearrangement links TRBV6-6 to TRBJ2-1; D unresolved. V lost 2 bases and J 7 bases, leaving 0 bases between the germline ends. Germline V gene sequence: CDR1 MNHNY, CDR2 SVGAGI (reference sequence). The CDR3 runs 10 residues. This CDR3 reads CASSYNEQFF. The DNA of the CDR3 is TGTGCCAGCAGTTACAATGAGCAGTTCTTC.

The DNA for the CDR3 is TGTGCCTGGAGGTCTGGACGGGCAACTAATGAAAAACTGTTTTTT. It translates to CAWRSGRATNEKLFF. The J gene is TRBJ1-4, the V gene TRBV30; D ambiguous. Germline V gene data show CDR1 as GTSNPN and CDR2 as SVGIG (reference sequence). This CDR3 spans 15 amino acids. V gave up 3 bases and J gave up 0 bases, with 11 bases separating them.

The J gene is TRBJ2-1, the V gene TRBV7-2; 7 bases are a match to TRBD2. CDR1 and CDR2 (germline): SGHTA, FQGNSA. The CDR3 spans 15 residues. The J segment lost 1 base and the V segment lost 3 bases, leaving 3 bases of the junction unmatched. In DNA, the CDR3 is TGTGCCAGCAGCTTCGCTAGCGGATCCTACAATGAGCAGTTCTTC. This translates into CASSFASGSYNEQFF. Variable domain in full (rest from reference TRBV7-2 and TRBJ2-1): GAGVSQSPSNKVTEKGKDVELRCDPISGHTALYWYRQSLGQGLEFLIYFQGNSAPDKSGLPSDRFSAERTGGSVSTLTIQRTQQEDSAVYLCASSFASGSYNEQFFGPGTRLTVL.

By frequency in the sample, this clone is large. V gene TRBV6-1 combines with J gene TRBJ2-7; tentatively, D is TRBD1 or TRBD2 (5 bases each). Germline values: CDR1 MNHNS, CDR2 SASEGT. The CDR3 sequence is 13 residues long. The V end was cut by 7 bases, the J end by 5 bases, with 15 bases between. The CDR3 reads CASTRFGGDEQYF. Written as DNA, the CDR3 is TGTGCCAGCACCCGTTTTGGGGGAGACGAGCAGTACTTC.

The chain is built from TRBV7-9 and TRBJ2-5, with 7 nucleotides matching TRBD2. Trimming at V came to 5 bases and at J to 5 bases, leaving 8 bases not matched to a gene. Germline CDR1 SEHNR, CDR2 FQNEAQ (reference sequence). This CDR3 comprises 14 residues. The CDR3 here is CASSGTNWGETQYF. DNA of the CDR3: TGTGCCAGCAGCGGGACTAATTGGGGGGAGACCCAGTACTTC.

This clone was observed a handful of times. The rearrangement joins TRBV10-3 to TRBJ1-2; no reliable D call. V lost 0 bases to trimming and J lost 3 bases, with 20 bases between them. Germline V gene sequence: CDR1 ENHRY, CDR2 SYGVKD. The CDR3 has 18 amino acids. CDR3 region: CAISESFRLLGEDYGYTF. Here the CDR3 DNA reads TGTGCCATCAGTGAGTCCTTCAGGCTGCTTGGGGAAGACTATGGCTACACCTTC.

The rearrangement links TRBV11-2 to TRBJ2-7; 7 bases fit TRBD1. This CDR3 region has 12 residues. V dropped 3 bases and J dropped 8; count of bases not matched to a gene: 4. Germline lookup yields CDR1 SGHAT and CDR2 FQNNGV. The CDR3 region has the DNA TGTGCCAGCAGCTTCGGACAGGAGAAGCAGTACTTC. This gives the protein CASSFGQEKQYF.

This rearrangement joins TRBV10-3 to TRBJ2-7, with 8 nucleotides matching TRBD1. CDR1 ENHRY and CDR2 SYGVKD come from the germline V gene. Losses at the gene ends were 2 bases for V and 6 bases for J; bases not matched to a gene: 6. This CDR3 has 14 residues. The CDR3 DNA follows: TGTGCCATCAGTGAGGAACAGGGGGGTAGCGAGCAGTACTTC. Encoded protein: CAISEEQGGSEQYF.

The chain uses TRBV18 and TRBJ1-6; TRBD1 is a possible D gene (5 bases). The CDR3 runs to 13 residues. Trimming left V 6 bases short and J 7 bases short, with 10 bases between. From germline, CDR1 is KGHSH and CDR2 LQKENI. The CDR3 DNA reads as TGTGCCAGCTCCAACGAGGGGAATTCACCCCTCCACTTT. It specifies CASSNEGNSPLHF.

The chain combines TRBV6-1 with TRBJ1-4; TRBD1 matches 7 bases. Unmatched junction bases numbered 1, after V lost 6 bases and J lost 0 bases. Looked up from germline, CDR1 is MNHNS and CDR2 is SASEGT. This CDR3 has 14 residues. The CDR3 coding sequence is TGTGCCAGCAGCGGGACAGCAACTAATGAAAAACTGTTTTTT. It is translated as CASSGTATNEKLFF.

The chain uses TRBV5-1 and TRBJ2-6; possibly TRBD1 or TRBD2 for D (5 bases each). V lost 4 bases to trimming and J lost 2 bases, with 10 bases between them. The CDR3 length is 15 residues. Germline CDR1 reads SGHRS; CDR2 reads YFSETQ. The CDR3 protein is CASSQRGPGANVLTF. The CDR3 nucleotides are TGCGCCAGCAGCCAGAGGGGTCCTGGGGCCAACGTCCTGACTTTC. The full variable domain, its missing parts supplied by reference TRBV5-1 and TRBJ2-6, is KAGVTQTPRYLIKTRGQQVTLSCSPISGHRSVSWYQQTPGQGLQFLFEYFSETQRNKGNFPGRFSGRQFSNSRSEMNVSTLELGDSALYLCASSQRGPGANVLTFGAGSRLTVL.